This T cell receptor (beta chain) appears in the sequencing data of a study of T cells in localized non-small cell lung cancer. As concerns this clone: Antigen specificity is unknown.

Findings and limits, study-wide: Adjacent lung tissue had a median roughly 52 of the top 100 clones found in the tumor. Adjacent uninvolved lung had the highest clonality, suggesting focused antigen responses. Prolonged overall survival went with higher T cell density in the blood.

Trimming left V 2 bases short and J 1 base short, with 12 bases between. Germline CDR1 SGHRS, CDR2 YFSETQ. The CDR3 consists of 15 residues. The data were produced by immunoSEQ multiplex PCR, yet TCRdb's version contains in-frame clones alone and is incomplete. The sample carries about 130,000 clones, more than 70% recorded once. This material consisted of peripheral blood, taken before any cancer treatment. The clonotype was recovered from a female donor of 60 years or more with stage I lung adenocarcinoma. The genes are TRBV5-1 and TRBJ2-5; D call uncertain. The CDR3 DNA sequence: TGCGCCAGCAGCTTAGCCTTTACTACCCAAGAGACCCAGTACTTC. Residues: CASSLAFTTQETQYF.